The following is a T cell receptor beta chain sequence with its context. How the authors handled the data: Amplification of reference gene primers was used by the study to estimate nucleated cell counts. Produced via immunoSEQ multiplex PCR; TCRdb's table is partial and in-frame only. D and trimming come from the DNA, and the V and J calls and clone size come from that table. The sample has about 74,000 clones, around 90% seen once. The CDR3 runs to 14 residues. Trimming cost V 6 bases and J 2 bases; bases outside gene matches: 6. The V gene's germline CDR1 is LNHDA and CDR2 SQIVND (reference sequence). The record originates from a study of blood T cell repertoires in COVID-19. About the research overall: The study drew acute and convalescent COVID-19 samples from the United States, Italy and Spain. Sources were T cells, B-cell-depleted T cells, or PBMCs; the material itself was cDNA or gDNA.

The material sequenced was peripheral blood. The TCR sequence derives from a human donor in a cohort sampled during active COVID-19. The chain recombines TRBV19 with TRBJ2-7, with 8 positions matching TRBD1. The CDR3 DNA reads as TGTGCCAGTAGGGTGTCAGGGGGCACCTACGAGCAGTACTTC. Translated, it gives CASRVSGGTYEQYF. Full variable domain (remainder filled in from reference TRBV19 and TRBJ2-7): DGGITQSPKYLFRKEGQNVTLSCEQNLNHDAMYWYRQDPGQGLRLIYYSQIVNDFQKGDIAEGYSVSREKKESFPLTVTSAQKNPTAFYLCASRVSGGTYEQYFGPGTRLTVT.